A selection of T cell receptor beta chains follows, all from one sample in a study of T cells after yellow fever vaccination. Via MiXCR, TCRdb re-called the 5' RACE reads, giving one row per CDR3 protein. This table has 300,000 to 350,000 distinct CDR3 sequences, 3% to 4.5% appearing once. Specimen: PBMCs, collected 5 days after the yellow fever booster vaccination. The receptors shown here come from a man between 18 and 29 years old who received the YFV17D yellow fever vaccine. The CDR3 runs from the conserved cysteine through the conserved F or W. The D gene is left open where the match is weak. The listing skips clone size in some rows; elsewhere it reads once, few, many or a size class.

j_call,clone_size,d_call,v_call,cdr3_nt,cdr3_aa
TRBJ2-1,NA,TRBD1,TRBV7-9,TGTGCCAGCAGCGGGGACAGGGGATACTACAATGAGCAGTTCTTC,CASSGDRGYYNEQFF
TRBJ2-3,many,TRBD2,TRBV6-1,TGTGCCAGCAGTGTCCCCCGGGGGGGATCCTCCCGCACAGATACGCAGTATTTT,CASSVPRGGSSRTDTQYF
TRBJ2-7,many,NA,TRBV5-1,TGCGCCAGCTGGGGTCCGGACGGGTCCTACGAGCAGTACTTC,CASWGPDGSYEQYF
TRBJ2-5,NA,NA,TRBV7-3,TGTGCCAGCAGTCCTATCGGGGGGCCGTACCAAGAGACCCAGTACTTC,CASSPIGGPYQETQYF
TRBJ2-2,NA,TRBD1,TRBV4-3,TGCGCCAGCAGCCAAGGCCGGACAGGACCTTCAAACCCGAACACCGGGGAGCTGTTTTTT,CASSQGRTGPSNPNTGELFF
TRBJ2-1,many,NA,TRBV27,TGTGCCAGCGGTCGACACCGCTCCTACAATGAGCAGTTCTTC,CASGRHRSYNEQFF
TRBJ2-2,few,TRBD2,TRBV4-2,TGTGCCAGCAGCCAAGTTCTAGCGGGGGGGCTTGGGACCGGGGAGCTGTTTTTT,CASSQVLAGGLGTGELFF
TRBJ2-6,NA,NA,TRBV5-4,TGTGCCAGCGCGGGAACTGGGGCCAACGTCCTGACTTTC,CASAGTGANVLTF
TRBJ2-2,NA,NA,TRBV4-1,TGCGCCAGCAGCCAACCACAGGCAGACGAGCTGTTTTTT,CASSQPQADELFF
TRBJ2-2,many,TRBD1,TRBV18,TGTGCCAGCTCGTCCGGGACAGGGACCAACACCGGGGAGCTGTTTTTT,CASSSGTGTNTGELFF
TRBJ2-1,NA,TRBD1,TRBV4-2,TGTGCCAGCAGCCCTACGGGGACAGTTACCTACAATGAGCAGTTCTTC,CASSPTGTVTYNEQFF
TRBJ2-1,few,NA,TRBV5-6,TGTGCCAGCAGCTCCCTGGAGGGGCCCTACAATGAGCAGTTCTTC,CASSSLEGPYNEQFF
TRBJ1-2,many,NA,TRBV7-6,TGTGCCAGCAGCCAGACACCAACAGGGTTTTACACCTTC,CASSQTPTGFYTF
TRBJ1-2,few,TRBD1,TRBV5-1,TGCGCCAGCAGCTTGGCCACAGGACAGGGCGGATCCTCACCGGGGCCTGGCTACACCTTC,CASSLATGQGGSSPGPGYTF
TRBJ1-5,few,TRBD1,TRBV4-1,TGCGCCAGCAGCCAAGTCGCAGGGGGTGGCAATCAGCCCCAGCATTTT,CASSQVAGGGNQPQHF
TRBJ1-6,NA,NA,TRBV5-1,TGCGCCAGCAGCGCCTCCAGGGCAGGGTCACTTCAACCATCCCCCCTCCACTTT,CASSASRAGSLQPSPLHF
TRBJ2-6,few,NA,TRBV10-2,TGCGCCAGCAGTGCTACTACCGGGTCTGGGGCCAACGTCCTGACTTTC,CASSATTGSGANVLTF
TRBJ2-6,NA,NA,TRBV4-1,TGCGCCAGCCGGGACATCACTGGGGCCAACGTCCTGACTTTC,CASRDITGANVLTF
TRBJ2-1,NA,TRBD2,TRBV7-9,TGTGCCAGCACCCCTACTAGCGGGGGGAACAATGAGCAGTTCTTC,CASTPTSGGNNEQFF
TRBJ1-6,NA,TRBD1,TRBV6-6,TGTGCCAGCAACCTACAGGGGGCAGTTAATTCACCCCTCCACTTT,CASNLQGAVNSPLHF
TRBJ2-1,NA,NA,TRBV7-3,TGTGCCAGCAGCTACGGGGGCCACAATGAGCAGTTCTTC,CASSYGGHNEQFF
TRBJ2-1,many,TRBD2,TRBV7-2,TGTGCCAGCAGCTTAACTAGCGGGGGGGCCTACAATGAGCAGTTCTTC,CASSLTSGGAYNEQFF
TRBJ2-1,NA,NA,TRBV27,TGTGCCAGCAGTTTTTTACAGGTAGATGAGCAGTTCTTC,CASSFLQVDEQFF
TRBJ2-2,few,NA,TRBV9,TGTGCCAGCAGCGTTGGGGGTCTGAACACCGGGGAGCTGTTTTTT,CASSVGGLNTGELFF
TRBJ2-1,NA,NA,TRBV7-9,TGTGCCATACCGGCCCGGGCTGCAGTCAACAATGAGCAGTTCTTC,CAIPARAAVNNEQFF
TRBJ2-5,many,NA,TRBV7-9,TGTGCCAGCAGCTTAGCCGGACTGCTTTACCAAGAGACCCAGTACTTC,CASSLAGLLYQETQYF
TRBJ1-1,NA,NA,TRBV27,TGTGCCAGCAGTTCGGGGGGGAGAAGGACTGAAGCTTTCTTT,CASSSGGRRTEAFF
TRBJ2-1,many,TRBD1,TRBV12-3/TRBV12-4,TGTGCCAGTACCGGGACAGAAAACAATGAGCAGTTCTTC,CASTGTENNEQFF
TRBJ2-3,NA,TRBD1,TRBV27,TGTGCCAGCAGTCGCCAGGGGGTAGCAAGCACAGATACGCAGTATTTT,CASSRQGVASTDTQYF
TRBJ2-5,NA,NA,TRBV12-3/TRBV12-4,TGTGCCAGCAGTATGCTACTAGCTGAGGGTAGAGAGACCCAGTACTTC,CASSMLLAEGRETQYF
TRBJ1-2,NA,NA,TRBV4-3,TGCGCCAGCAGCCAAGGATATAACTATGGCTACACCTTC,CASSQGYNYGYTF
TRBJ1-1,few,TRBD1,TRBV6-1,TGTGCCAGCAGTGCCGTGGACAGGGGGGAAGCTTTCTTT,CASSAVDRGEAFF
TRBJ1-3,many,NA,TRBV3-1,TGTGCCAGCAGCCAAGATCCCGCTAGAAGTGGAAACACCATATATTTT,CASSQDPARSGNTIYF
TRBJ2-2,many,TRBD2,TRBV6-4,TGTGCCAGCAGTGACGGGACTAGCACCGGGGAGCTGTTTTTT,CASSDGTSTGELFF
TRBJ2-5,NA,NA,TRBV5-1,TGCGCCAGCAGCTTTGATCCGGGGACCCAAGAGACCCAGTACTTC,CASSFDPGTQETQYF
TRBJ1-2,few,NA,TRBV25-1,TGTGCCAGCAGTGAAGTTAACTATGGCTACACCTTC,CASSEVNYGYTF
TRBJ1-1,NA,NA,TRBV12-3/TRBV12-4,TGTGCCAGCAGTTTAGAAATGGGGGCGCGTGATGAAGCTTTCTTT,CASSLEMGARDEAFF
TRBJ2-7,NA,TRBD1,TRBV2,TGTGCCAGCAGTGTGGACAGGTTTCAAGAGCAGTACTTC,CASSVDRFQEQYF
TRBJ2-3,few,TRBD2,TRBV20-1,TGCAGTGCCCCCAGCGGGGGGGCCAGAGATACGCAGTATTTT,CSAPSGGARDTQYF
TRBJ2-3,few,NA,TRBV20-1,TGCAGTGTTAGGGATTTCAGGAGCACAGATACGCAGTATTTT,CSVRDFRSTDTQYF
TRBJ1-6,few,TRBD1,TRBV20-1,TGCAGTGCCACAGGGGTAGGTCCCCTCCACTTT,CSATGVGPLHF
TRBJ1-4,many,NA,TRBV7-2,TGTGCCAGCAGCCAATGGACCGAAAAACTGTTTTTT,CASSQWTEKLFF
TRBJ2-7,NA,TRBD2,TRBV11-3,TGTGCCAGCAGCTTACGGGGGGGGCCCCGGGACGAGCAGTACTTC,CASSLRGGPRDEQYF
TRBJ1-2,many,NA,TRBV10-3,TGTGCCATCAGTGTAAGCATCCGGGAGGATGGCTACACCTTC,CAISVSIREDGYTF
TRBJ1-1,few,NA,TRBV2,TGTGCCAGCAGTGAAGCGGAATTGCGTTGGGGGACGCGTGAAGCTTTCTTT,CASSEAELRWGTREAFF
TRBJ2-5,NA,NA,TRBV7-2,TGTGCCAGCACCCTAAGCAGGTGGCGGGCCCAGTACTTC,CASTLSRWRAQYF
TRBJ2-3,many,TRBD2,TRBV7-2,TGTGCCAGCAGCGGCACTCTAGCGGGTTGGGCGTATTTT,CASSGTLAGWAYF
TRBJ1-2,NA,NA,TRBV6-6,TGTGCCAGCAGTTACGCCAGGAACTATGGCTACACCTTC,CASSYARNYGYTF
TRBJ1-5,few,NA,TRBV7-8,TGTGCCAGCAGCCTCCTTCCGCAGTCGCCCGATAGCAATCAGCCCCAGCATTTT,CASSLLPQSPDSNQPQHF
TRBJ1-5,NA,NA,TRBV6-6,TGTGCCAGCAGCCGAGTTAAGGGGGAGAGCAATCAGCCCCAGCATTTT,CASSRVKGESNQPQHF
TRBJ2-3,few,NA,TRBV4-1,TGCGCCAGCAGCCAAGTTTCTAGCACAGATACGCAGTATTTT,CASSQVSSTDTQYF
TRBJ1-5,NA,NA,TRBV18,TGTGCCAGCTCATCCGAAGGGGGTCAGCCCCAGCATTTT,CASSSEGGQPQHF
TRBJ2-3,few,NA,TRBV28,TGTGCCAGCTCACGACCTAGCACAGATACGCAGTATTTT,CASSRPSTDTQYF
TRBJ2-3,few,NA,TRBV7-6,TGTGCCAGCAGCTCCGGGACGCAAAGCACAGATACGCAGTATTTT,CASSSGTQSTDTQYF
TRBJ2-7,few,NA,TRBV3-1,TGTGCCAGCAGCCAAGTAACTAGTCCACACGAGCAGTACTTC,CASSQVTSPHEQYF
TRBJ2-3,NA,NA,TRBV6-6,TGTGCCAGCAGCCGATTTACAGCGTCTAGCACAGATACGCAGTATTTT,CASSRFTASSTDTQYF
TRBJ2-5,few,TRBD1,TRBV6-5,TGTGCCAGCAGTTACTCCCAGGGGGCCGAGACCCAGTACTTC,CASSYSQGAETQYF
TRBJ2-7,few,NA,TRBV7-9,TGTGCCAGCAGCCCTGGGATTACCTACGAGCAGTACTTC,CASSPGITYEQYF
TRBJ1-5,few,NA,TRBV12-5,TGTGCTAGTGGTTGGGAGAATCAGCCCCAGCATTTT,CASGWENQPQHF
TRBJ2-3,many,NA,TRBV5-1,TGCGCCAGCAGCTCTTCTAGCACAGATACGCAGTATTTT,CASSSSSTDTQYF